Detailed here is one T cell receptor (beta chain). This record comes from a study of shared clonotypes between healthy human individuals. The data were produced by immunoSEQ multiplex PCR, yet TCRdb's version contains in-frame clones alone and is incomplete. Altogether millions of clones are present, over 85% being singletons, with the ten largest covering about 0.13%. The CDR3 sequence is 14 residues long. Losses at the gene ends were 4 bases for V and 6 bases for J; bases not matched to a gene: 5. Per the germline V gene, CDR1 is PRHDT and CDR2 is FYEKMQ (reference sequence). This receptor was identified in a man younger than 30 in good health. The sample comprised naive CD4+ T cells sorted from blood. The subset was: CD45RA+ positively selected. The genes are TRBV13 and TRBJ2-1; 8 nucleotides line up with TRBD2. The CDR3 sequence: CASSSSGTSNEQFF. In DNA form, the CDR3 reads TGTGCCAGCAGCTCGAGCGGGACTAGCAATGAGCAGTTCTTC.